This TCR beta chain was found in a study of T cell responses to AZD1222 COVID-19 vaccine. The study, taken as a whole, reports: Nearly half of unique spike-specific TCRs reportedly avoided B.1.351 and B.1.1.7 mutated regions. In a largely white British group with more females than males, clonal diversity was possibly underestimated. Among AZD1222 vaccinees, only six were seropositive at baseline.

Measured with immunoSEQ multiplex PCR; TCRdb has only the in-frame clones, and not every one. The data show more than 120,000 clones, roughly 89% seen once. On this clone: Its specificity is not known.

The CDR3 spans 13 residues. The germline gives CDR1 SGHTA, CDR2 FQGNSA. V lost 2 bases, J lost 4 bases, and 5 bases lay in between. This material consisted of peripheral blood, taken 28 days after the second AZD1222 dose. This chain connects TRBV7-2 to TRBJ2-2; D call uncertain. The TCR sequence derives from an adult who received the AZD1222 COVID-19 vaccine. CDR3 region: CASSLLSTGELFF. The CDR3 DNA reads TGTGCCAGCAGCTTACTGAGCACCGGGGAGCTGTTTTTT.